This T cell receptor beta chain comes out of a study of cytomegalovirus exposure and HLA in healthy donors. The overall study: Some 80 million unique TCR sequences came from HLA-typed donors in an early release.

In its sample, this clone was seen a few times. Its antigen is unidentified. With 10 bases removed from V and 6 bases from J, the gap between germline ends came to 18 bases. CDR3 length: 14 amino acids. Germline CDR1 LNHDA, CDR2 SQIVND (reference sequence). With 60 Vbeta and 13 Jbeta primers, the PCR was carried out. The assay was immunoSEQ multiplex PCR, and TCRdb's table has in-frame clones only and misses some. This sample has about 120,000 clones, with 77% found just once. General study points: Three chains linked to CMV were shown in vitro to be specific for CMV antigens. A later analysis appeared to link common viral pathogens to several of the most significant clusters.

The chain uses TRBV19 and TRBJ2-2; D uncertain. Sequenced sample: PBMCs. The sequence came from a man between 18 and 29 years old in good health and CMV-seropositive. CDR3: CATNPSRFPGELFF. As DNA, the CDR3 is TGTGCCACCAACCCGTCCCGGTTCCCCGGGGAGCTGTTTTTT.